A selection of T cell receptor beta chains follows, all from one sample in a study of shared clonotypes between healthy human individuals. Here immunoSEQ multiplex PCR was the method, and the copy in TCRdb shows in-frame clones only, minus some. The table records about 610,000 clones, 96% of them present only once. Sequenced: naive CD8+ T cells sorted from blood. Source of these receptors: a woman under 40 in good health. The CDR3 runs from the conserved cysteine through the conserved F or W. Fields, in order: V gene, CDR3 protein.

v_call: TRBV11-2
cdr3_aa: CASSLGGGSTDTQYF

v_call: TRBV4-2
cdr3_aa: CASSGRGTYEQYF

v_call: TRBV7-2
cdr3_aa: CASSPLAGGYEQYF

v_call: TRBV25-1
cdr3_aa: CASSESPTDTQYF

v_call: TRBV27
cdr3_aa: CASSSAGWGSNQPQHF

v_call: TRBV28
cdr3_aa: CASSLVVETSGRFNEQFF

v_call: TRBV23-1
cdr3_aa: CATLELNTEAFF

v_call: TRBV5-1
cdr3_aa: CASSLGTAGFSGNTIYF

v_call: TRBV19
cdr3_aa: CASSPRTTPYEQYF

v_call: TRBV6-1
cdr3_aa: CASSAPWEGANVLTF

v_call: TRBV27
cdr3_aa: CASSLSRVDKLFF

v_call: TRBV6-1
cdr3_aa: CASSEPFSHIRAGGAYNEQFF

v_call: TRBV5-6
cdr3_aa: CASSPTAGGPIYEQYF

v_call: TRBV28
cdr3_aa: CASSTPAPSWETQYF

v_call: TRBV4-2
cdr3_aa: CASTPYTTGSYGYTF

v_call: TRBV7-9
cdr3_aa: CASSHARDDNEQFF

v_call: TRBV28
cdr3_aa: CASSPLLADNEQFF

v_call: TRBV7-2
cdr3_aa: CASSLLAGSYEQYF

v_call: TRBV5-6
cdr3_aa: CASSSGTRWPDTQYF

v_call: TRBV5-6
cdr3_aa: CASSLGRARQPQHF

v_call: TRBV19
cdr3_aa: CASTTAGVGYTF

v_call: TRBV6-5
cdr3_aa: CASSRTPSPFEQYF

v_call: TRBV28
cdr3_aa: CASSLNRGGGLDEQYF